One and the same sample provided the 10 T cell receptor beta chains below, sequenced in a study of T cell responses to AZD1222 COVID-19 vaccine. Sequencing was performed with immunoSEQ multiplex PCR; in TCRdb, only in-frame clones are kept and a portion is missing. There are just under 85,000 clones in the sample; around 86% occur only once, and 8% to 10% lies in the top ten. The material sequenced was peripheral blood, taken on day 0 of AZD1222 vaccination. These receptors all stem from an adult in good health.

V is TRBV7-8 and J is TRBJ1-5; 9 bases are shared with TRBD1. Germline V lookup: CDR1 SGHVS, CDR2 FQNEAQ. This CDR3 comprises 18 residues. The V segment lost 5 bases and the J segment 4 bases; nucleotides outside the gene matches: 15. The CDR3 is CASSRKGQGGWINQPQHF. Here the CDR3 DNA reads TGTGCCAGCAGCCGAAAGGGACAGGGAGGCTGGATAAATCAGCCCCAGCATTTT. The variable domain in full, with the rest retrieved from reference TRBV7-8 and TRBJ1-5, is GAGVSQSPRYKVAKRGQDVALRCDPISGHVSLFWYQQALGQGPEFLTYFQNEAQLDKSGLPSDRFFAERPEGSVSTLKIQRTQQEDSAVYLCASSRKGQGGWINQPQHFGDGTRLSIL.

This rearrangement joins TRBV7-3 to TRBJ1-1; 8 bases map to TRBD1. V lost 5 bases, J lost 2 bases, and 4 bases stayed unmatched. Germline CDR1 is SGHTA and CDR2 is FQGTGA. The CDR3 covers 14 residues. The CDR3, as DNA: TGTGCCAGCAGCCTTGGACAGGGTAACACTGAAGCTTTCTTT. This gives the protein CASSLGQGNTEAFF.

This rearrangement joins TRBV4-1 to TRBJ2-3; D is possibly TRBD2 (5 bases). Trimming pared 0 bases from V and 7 bases from J, leaving 8 bases between. CDR1 and CDR2 (germline): MGHRA, YSYEKL. The CDR3 is made up of 13 amino acids. The CDR3 bases are TGCGCCAGCAGCCAAGAGCGGAGGAATACGCAGTATTTT. It codes for CASSQERRNTQYF.

J is TRBJ1-2 and V is TRBV5-5; 8 bases match TRBD1. This CDR3 is 14 amino acids long. Germline values: CDR1 SGHKS, CDR2 YYEKEE (reference sequence). After removal of 0 bases from V and 5 bases from J, the junction contained 3 bases not matched to a gene. The CDR3: CASSLARTGYGYTF. The CDR3 nucleotides read TGTGCCAGCAGCTTGGCGCGGACAGGGTATGGCTACACCTTC.

The genes are TRBV4-1 and TRBJ2-2; 11 bases match TRBD2. The CDR3 is 17 residues long. V gave up 1 base and J gave up 5 bases; unmatched junction bases: 6. CDR1 is MGHRA and CDR2 is YSYEKL in the germline V gene. CDR3 loop: CASSQGGSGRATGELFF. CDR3 DNA: TGCGCCAGCAGCCAAGGGGGTAGCGGGAGGGCGACCGGGGAGCTGTTTTTT.

The chain joins TRBV7-3 to TRBJ1-2; D possibly corresponds to TRBD1 (5 bases). The CDR3 has 14 amino acids. Trimming cost V 0 bases and J 6 bases, with 11 bases left between them. Germline assignment: CDR1 SGHTA and CDR2 FQGTGA. In DNA, the CDR3 is TGTGCCAGCAGCTTAACGGGGGTGGCAGATGGCTACACCTTC. Amino acid sequence: CASSLTGVADGYTF. Filled out from reference TRBV7-3 and TRBJ1-2, the complete variable domain reads GAGVSQTPSNKVTEKGKYVELRCDPISGHTALYWYRQSLGQGPEFLIYFQGTGAADDSGLPNDRFFAVRPEGSVSTLKIQRTERGDSAVYLCASSLTGVADGYTFGSGTRLTVV.

This rearrangement joins TRBV7-6 to TRBJ2-5; a possible D gene is TRBD2 (5 bases). V lost 5 bases and J 7 bases, leaving 11 bases between the germline ends. Germline CDR1 SGHVS, CDR2 FNYEAQ. The CDR3 totals 12 residues. In DNA form, the CDR3 reads TGTGCCAGCAGCAATACTCGGGGGACCCAGTACTTC. Translation gives CASSNTRGTQYF.

This sequence joins TRBV20-1 and TRBJ2-1, with 8 bases aligning to TRBD2. The V and J ends lost 3 bases and 7 bases, in that order; junction bases with no gene match: 8. Germline lookup yields CDR1 DFQATT and CDR2 SNEGSKA (reference sequence). The CDR3 is 14 amino acids. CDR3 region: CSASFRLALNEQFF. For the CDR3, the DNA is TGCAGTGCTAGTTTCAGACTAGCGTTGAATGAGCAGTTCTTC.

The chain recombines TRBV6-1 with TRBJ2-3; D possibly corresponds to TRBD2 (6 bases). The CDR3 is 13 amino acids. Germline-derived CDR1 and CDR2 are MNHNS and SASEGT. V was pared by 7 bases and J by 6 bases, with 14 bases between. DNA of the CDR3: TGTGCCAGCATTGGGGACTCGCGGGATACGCAGTATTTT. Protein sequence: CASIGDSRDTQYF.

The V call is TRBV27, the J call TRBJ1-2; possibly TRBD1 for D (6 bases). Trimming left V 3 bases short and J 3 bases short, with 20 bases between. This CDR3 is 17 amino acids long. Germline V gene sequence: CDR1 MNHEY, CDR2 SMNVEV (reference sequence). CDR3 protein: CASSLGAVYGADYGYTF. The CDR3 DNA reads as TGTGCCAGCAGTTTGGGGGCTGTTTATGGTGCGGACTATGGCTACACCTTC.